This TCR beta chain was identified in a study of regulatory T cells in long-lasting Graves disease. Study conclusions and caveats: Favored gene segments in persistent disease were TRBV28, TRBJ1-2 and TRBJ2-5.

This CDR3 spans 18 amino acids. Trimming at V came to 5 bases and at J to 6 bases, leaving 13 bases not matched to a gene. Per germline, CDR1 MDHEN and CDR2 SYDVKM. Relying on iRepertoire HTBI primers and Arm-PCR of CDR3 regions, the team built TCR beta libraries. TCRdb passed the multiplex PCR reads through MiXCR, listing each CDR3 protein once. Among 500,000 or so distinct CDR3 sequences listed, about 16% were seen once. Time point described: newly diagnosed GD, antithyroid drugs for less than 3 months. PBMCs provided the RNA from which the TCR library was made. Patients came through an endocrinology department, and that department was in Xi'an, China. For this clonotype: What it recognizes is unknown.

This same sample was also taken into another study, of T cells in Graves' hyperthyroidism and ophthalmopathy. From that second work: With the HTBI primer set, the TCR CDR3 went through a first round of RT-PCR. Appearing also in blood were most of the thyroid clonotypes expanded above 0.001.

The receptor was isolated from a woman aged 35 to 59 with Graves disease. The rearrangement joins TRBV28 to TRBJ2-2; 12 nucleotides line up with TRBD1. The specimen comprised peripheral blood mononuclear cells (PBMCs), sampled at new diagnosis, from a patient treated with antithyroid drugs. The CDR3 sequence is CASSLHEGQGARAGELFF. Written as DNA, the CDR3 is TGTGCCAGCAGTCTCCACGAGGGACAGGGGGCAAGAGCCGGGGAGCTGTTTTTT.